This TCR beta chain was sequenced for a study of memory CD4+ T cells and cytomegalovirus serostatus. Single viable CD3+CD4+CD8-CD45RO+ cells were sorted as the memory CD4+ T cells. Serum IgG to CMV pp150, pp28, p38 and p52 defined serostatus. From germline, CDR1 is SNHLY and CDR2 FYNNEI. This CDR3 has 12 amino acids. The V end lost 4 bases, the J end lost 4 bases, and 7 bases lay between the germline ends. In the original analysis: Out-of-frame sequences were removed, leaving a few million distinct TCRbeta sequences. Clones were read by immunoSEQ multiplex PCR, and TCRdb kept only the in-frame ones, dropping some. Clonal size and the V and J genes are those of that table, whereas D and trimming came from the DNA. The sample consists of some 26,000 clones, approximately 72% of them appearing once.

This chain links TRBV2 with TRBJ1-1; D call uncertain. The source of this sequence is an adult in good health and CMV-seronegative. The specimen sequenced was memory CD4+ T cells from blood. CDR3 in DNA: TGTGCCAGCAGTGGGGTTTTCACTGAAGCTTTCTTT. This translates into CASSGVFTEAFF.